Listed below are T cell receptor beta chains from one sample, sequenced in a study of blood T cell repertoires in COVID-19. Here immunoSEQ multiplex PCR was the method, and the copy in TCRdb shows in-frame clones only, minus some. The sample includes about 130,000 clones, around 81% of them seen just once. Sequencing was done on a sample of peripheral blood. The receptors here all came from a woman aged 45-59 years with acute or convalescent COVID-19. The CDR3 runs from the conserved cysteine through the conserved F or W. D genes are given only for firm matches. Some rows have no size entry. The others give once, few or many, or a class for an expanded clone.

CASSAQGNSPLHF | TGTGCCAGCAGCGCACAGGGGAATTCACCCCTCCACTTT | NA | 13 | TRBD1 | TRBJ1-6 | TRBV5-6
CASSLRGGGYTF | TGTGCCAGCAGTTTGAGAGGGGGTGGCTACACCTTC | NA | 12 | NA | TRBJ1-2 | TRBV12-3/TRBV12-4
CASSVFGSGYEQYF | TGTGCCAGCTCAGTCTTCGGGAGTGGTTACGAGCAGTACTTC | NA | 14 | NA | TRBJ2-7 | TRBV18
CASSPVSYNEQFF | TGTGCCAGCTCACCAGTCAGCTACAATGAGCAGTTCTTC | few | 13 | NA | TRBJ2-1 | TRBV18
CASSQDWSAGELFF | TGTGCCAGCAGCCAAGATTGGTCGGCCGGGGAGCTGTTTTTT | NA | 14 | NA | TRBJ2-2 | TRBV4-2
CASSPTGHATYEQYF | TGTGCCAGCTCACCAACGGGACATGCGACCTACGAGCAGTACTTC | once | 15 | NA | TRBJ2-7 | TRBV18
CASSLLSDTQYF | TGTGCCAGCAGTTTATTATCTGATACGCAGTATTTT | NA | 12 | NA | TRBJ2-3 | TRBV28
CASSVWTGGQPQHF | TGTGCCAGTAGTGTTTGGACAGGGGGCCAGCCCCAGCATTTT | NA | 14 | TRBD1 | TRBJ1-5 | TRBV19
CASSQVRGGQGADTQYF | TGCGCCAGCAGCCAAGTTCGGGGAGGGCAGGGGGCGGATACGCAGTATTTT | NA | 17 | NA | TRBJ2-3 | TRBV4-1
CASSQDYRNTEAFF | TGTGCCAGCAGCCAAGATTACAGAAACACTGAAGCTTTCTTT | few | 14 | NA | TRBJ1-1 | TRBV4-2
CAIREGQGSSYNEQFF | TGTGCCATCAGAGAGGGACAGGGGAGCTCCTACAATGAGCAGTTCTTC | NA | 16 | TRBD1 | TRBJ2-1 | TRBV10-3
CASTPDSAYNSPLHF | TGTGCCAGCACCCCAGACTCGGCTTATAATTCACCCCTCCACTTT | NA | 15 | NA | TRBJ1-6 | TRBV2
CASRELGAGKTYEQYF | TGTGCCAGCAGAGAACTGGGAGCAGGCAAAACCTACGAGCAGTACTTC | NA | 16 | NA | TRBJ2-7 | TRBV6-1
CASFRDRTNTGELFF | TGTGCCAGCTTCCGTGACAGGACCAACACCGGGGAGCTGTTTTTT | NA | 15 | NA | TRBJ2-2 | TRBV5-4
CASSRSRTGVDTEAFF | TGCGCCAGCAGCCGTAGCCGTACAGGAGTGGACACTGAAGCTTTCTTT | NA | 16 | NA | TRBJ1-1 | TRBV5-1
CASRPVRQETQYF | TGCGCCAGCAGACCGGTTAGACAAGAGACCCAGTACTTC | NA | 13 | NA | TRBJ2-5 | TRBV10-2
CASSNQDNQPQHF | TGTGCCAGCAGTAATCAGGACAATCAGCCCCAGCATTTT | NA | 13 | NA | TRBJ1-5 | TRBV27
CASSFGSSGRAGELFF | TGTGCCAGCAGCTTCGGATCTAGCGGGAGGGCCGGGGAGCTGTTTTTT | NA | 16 | TRBD2 | TRBJ2-2 | TRBV7-8
CASSLLRGSTSYNSPLHF | TGTGCCAGCAGTTTACTAAGGGGTTCCACCTCCTATAATTCACCCCTCCACTTT | NA | 18 | NA | TRBJ1-6 | TRBV27
CATGQGLSYEQYF | TGTGCCACCGGACAGGGACTGTCCTACGAGCAGTACTTC | NA | 13 | TRBD1 | TRBJ2-7 | TRBV10-3
CASSLALGTGTEEQYF | TGTGCCAGCAGCTTAGCGCTGGGGACAGGGACTGAGGAGCAGTACTTC | NA | 16 | TRBD1 | TRBJ2-7 | TRBV7-9
CASSPGHVSGNTIYF | TGTGCCAGCAGCCCAGGACACGTCTCTGGAAACACCATATATTTT | NA | 15 | NA | TRBJ1-3 | TRBV11-1
CASSQGLARVSKNIQYF | TGTGCCAGCAGTCAGGGACTAGCACGGGTATCCAAAAACATTCAGTACTTC | few | 17 | TRBD2 | TRBJ2-4 | TRBV7-2
CASSEDSSGSPLHF | TGTGCCAGCAGTGAGGACAGCTCTGGTTCACCCCTCCACTTT | NA | 14 | NA | TRBJ1-6 | TRBV6-4
CAISAPTDPGLAADTQYF | TGTGCCATCAGTGCACCGACAGACCCGGGACTAGCGGCAGATACGCAGTATTTT | NA | 18 | TRBD2 | TRBJ2-3 | TRBV10-3
CASSLAAIPTSEKLFF | TGTGCCAGCAGCCTCGCTGCGATCCCAACTTCGGAAAAACTGTTTTTT | NA | 16 | NA | TRBJ1-4 | TRBV7-8
CAISRDRVTEAFF | TGTGCCATCAGTAGGGACAGGGTCACTGAAGCTTTCTTT | NA | 13 | TRBD1 | TRBJ1-1 | TRBV10-3
CASVTGDLQETQYF | TGTGCCAGTGTAACAGGGGACCTACAAGAGACCCAGTACTTC | medium-sized | 14 | TRBD1 | TRBJ2-5 | TRBV2
CSAGAGTSSTDTQYF | TGCAGTGCTGGTGCCGGGACTAGCTCGACAGATACGCAGTATTTT | NA | 15 | TRBD2 | TRBJ2-3 | TRBV20-1
CASSYGTGPDTQYF | TGTGCCAGCAGTTACGGTACAGGTCCAGATACGCAGTATTTT | NA | 14 | NA | TRBJ2-3 | TRBV6-5
CAISGGGRSQHF | TGTGCCATCAGTGGGGGAGGACGGAGCCAGCATTTT | NA | 12 | NA | TRBJ1-5 | TRBV10-3
CASSVGGGKGNQPQHF | TGTGCCAGCAGCGTAGGAGGGGGTAAAGGCAATCAGCCCCAGCATTTT | NA | 16 | NA | TRBJ1-5 | TRBV9
CAGWDRRNGELFF | TGTGCCGGTTGGGACAGGAGGAACGGGGAGCTGTTTTTT | NA | 13 | TRBD1 | TRBJ2-2 | TRBV30
CASSLDRSGTGLHSNQPQHF | TGTGCCAGCAGCTTAGACCGTAGTGGGACAGGGCTGCATAGCAATCAGCCCCAGCATTTT | NA | 20 | TRBD1 | TRBJ1-5 | TRBV13
CAWSVGQGVTQYF | TGTGCCTGGAGTGTTGGACAAGGTGTTACCCAGTACTTC | NA | 13 | NA | TRBJ2-5 | TRBV30
CASSPATGENTGELFF | TGTGCCAGCAGCCCCGCTACAGGGGAGAACACCGGGGAGCTGTTTTTT | NA | 16 | TRBD1 | TRBJ2-2 | TRBV5-4
CASSMRQGVGTEAFF | TGTGCCAGTAGTATGCGACAAGGGGTGGGCACTGAAGCTTTCTTT | NA | 15 | NA | TRBJ1-1 | TRBV19
CATSDWKAGSSDTQYF | TGTGCCACCAGTGATTGGAAAGCGGGATCATCAGATACGCAGTATTTT | NA | 16 | TRBD2 | TRBJ2-3 | TRBV24-1
CASSLRQGGSYSGPIYF | TGTGCCAGCAGCCTCCGACAGGGGGGATCATATTCGGGCCCCATATATTTT | NA | 17 | TRBD1 | TRBJ1-3 | TRBV5-4
CASLQGGGNTEAFF | TGCGCCAGTTTACAGGGAGGGGGGAACACTGAAGCTTTCTTT | NA | 14 | NA | TRBJ1-1 | TRBV5-1
CASSQTSSGNTIYF | TGTGCCAGCAGCCAAACAAGCTCTGGAAACACCATATATTTT | NA | 14 | NA | TRBJ1-3 | TRBV3-1/TRBV3-2
CASSWDRGGTEAFF | TGTGCCAGCAGCTGGGACAGGGGCGGAACTGAAGCTTTCTTT | NA | 14 | TRBD1 | TRBJ1-1 | TRBV7-2
CASSQGSGGGTDTQYF | TGTGCCAGCAGCCAAGGGTCGGGAGGGGGCACAGATACGCAGTATTTT | NA | 16 | TRBD2 | TRBJ2-3 | TRBV4-2
CASSIAQQETQYF | TGTGCCAGCTCCATTGCACAGCAAGAGACCCAGTACTTC | NA | 13 | NA | TRBJ2-5 | TRBV18
CASSVTRAPRNTGELFF | TGTGCCAGCAGCGTTACCAGGGCGCCCAGGAACACCGGGGAGCTGTTTTTT | once | 17 | NA | TRBJ2-2 | TRBV21-1
CASSHSNNEQFF | TGCGCCAGCAGTCACAGCAACAATGAGCAGTTCTTC | NA | 12 | NA | TRBJ2-1 | TRBV5-1
CASSQPLTLREQTQYF | TGTGCCAGCAGCCAACCCCTGACTTTGAGGGAACAGACCCAGTACTTC | NA | 16 | NA | TRBJ2-5 | TRBV3-1/TRBV3-2
CASSLPRDTLDEQYF | TGTGCCAGCAGTTTGCCCCGGGACACTTTGGACGAGCAGTACTTC | NA | 15 | NA | TRBJ2-7 | TRBV28
CASSRGGQASYNEQFF | TGTGCCAGCAGTCGGGGGGGGCAGGCGTCCTACAATGAGCAGTTCTTC | NA | 16 | TRBD2 | TRBJ2-1 | TRBV27
CASSPLAGASTDTQYF | TGTGCCAGCAGCCCCTTAGCGGGGGCAAGCACAGATACGCAGTATTTT | NA | 16 | TRBD2 | TRBJ2-3 | TRBV14
CASSPGQGETQYF | TGTGCCAGCTCACCAGGACAGGGAGAGACCCAGTACTTC | NA | 13 | TRBD1 | TRBJ2-5 | TRBV18
CASSQDRGRAGTQYF | TGTGCCAGCAGCCAAGATCGCGGGAGGGCCGGGACCCAGTACTTC | NA | 15 | TRBD2 | TRBJ2-5 | TRBV3-1/TRBV3-2